A single sample gave rise to the 19 T cell receptor beta chains below, sequenced in a study of blood T cell repertoires in COVID-19. The data were produced by immunoSEQ multiplex PCR, yet TCRdb's version contains in-frame clones alone and is incomplete. There are over 250,000 clones in the sample; 90% to 95% occur only once, and 2% to 2.5% lies in the top ten. The sample comprised peripheral blood. Receptors were obtained from a young woman with COVID-19, enrolled during active disease.

The rearrangement links TRBV5-5 to TRBJ1-4; D might be TRBD1 (5 bases). The CDR3 runs 14 residues. V was cut by 7 bases and J by 8 bases, with 18 bases left in between. Germline loops: CDR1 SGHKS, CDR2 YYEKEE (reference sequence). CDR3 sequence: CASVPPGAGEKLFF. The CDR3 region has the DNA TGTGCCAGCGTCCCCCCAGGCGCAGGGGAAAAACTGTTTTTT.

The genes are TRBV2 and TRBJ1-4, with TRBD1 identical over 7 bases. V was clipped by 7 bases and J by 2 bases; unmatched bases: 7. Per germline, CDR1 SNHLY and CDR2 FYNNEI. This CDR3 has 15 residues. This CDR3 reads CASIVMDRTNEKLFF. CDR3 coding DNA: TGTGCCAGCATTGTTATGGACAGGACTAATGAAAAACTGTTTTTT.

The V call is TRBV7-8, the J call TRBJ1-6; D possibly corresponds to TRBD1 (6 bases). V shed 1 base and J shed 7 bases, with 11 bases lying between them. This CDR3 contains 15 residues. Germline loops: CDR1 SGHVS, CDR2 FQNEAQ. The CDR3 DNA sequence: TGTGCCAGCAGCTTAGGTTCAGGGGTGAATTCACCCCTCCACTTT. Encoded protein: CASSLGSGVNSPLHF.

The chain has TRBV28 and TRBJ1-2; 9 bases are a match to TRBD1. Trimming cost V 2 bases and J 5 bases; bases outside gene matches: 3. This CDR3 contains 14 residues. Looked up from germline, CDR1 is MDHEN and CDR2 is SYDVKM. The CDR3 DNA follows: TGTGCCAGCAGTTTAGACAGGGGGGATTATGGCTACACCTTC. This gives the protein CASSLDRGDYGYTF.

The chain employs TRBV5-1 and TRBJ2-7, with TRBD2 identical over 9 bases. The V segment lost 0 bases and the J segment 3 bases; nucleotides outside the gene matches: 4. From germline, CDR1 is SGHRS and CDR2 YFSETQ. The CDR3 covers 15 residues. The CDR3 region has the DNA TGCGCCAGCAGCTTGGGACTAGCGGAAAACTACGAGCAGTACTTC. It is translated as CASSLGLAENYEQYF.

This clone has just one count. The chain uses TRBV3-1 (or the pseudogene TRBV3-2) and TRBJ2-3; D unclear. Trimming took 1 base from V and 3 from J, leaving 14 bases between them. CDR3 length: 16 amino acids. Germline-derived CDR1 and CDR2 are LGHDT and YNNKEL (reference sequence). The CDR3 bases are TGTGCCAGCAGCCAAGGAAGCGACCGGCGGACAGATACGCAGTATTTT. It specifies CASSQGSDRRTDTQYF.

This clone appeared a single time. V and J are TRBV30 and TRBJ1-4; 7 nucleotides agree with TRBD1. This CDR3 contains 17 residues. With 3 bases clipped from V and 4 bases from J, the junction kept 14 bases outside the gene matches. CDR1 and CDR2 (germline): GTSNPN, SVGIG (reference sequence). The CDR3: CAWSRVIRGSGNEKLFF. The CDR3 DNA reads TGTGCCTGGAGCAGAGTAATCAGGGGGAGTGGTAATGAAAAACTGTTTTTT.

J is TRBJ1-3 and V is TRBV28; 8 bases match TRBD1. CDR1 is MDHEN and CDR2 is SYDVKM in the germline V gene. The CDR3 is made up of 17 amino acids. With 5 bases clipped from V and 3 bases from J, the junction kept 12 bases outside the gene matches. The CDR3 DNA sequence: TGTGCCAGCAGTCCCTTCGAATACAGGGGGTTTGGAAACACCATATATTTT. It specifies CASSPFEYRGFGNTIYF.

The genes are TRBV6-5 and TRBJ2-3; D is unresolved. Trimming cost V 5 bases and J 7 bases, with 10 bases left between them. The CDR3 loop spans 12 amino acids. Looked up from germline, CDR1 is MNHEY and CDR2 is SVGAGI. DNA for the CDR3: TGTGCCAGCAGTCCCCTTACATATACGCAGTATTTT. Its translation: CASSPLTYTQYF.

CDR3 protein: CASSSLGTSTDTQYF. The CDR3 DNA reads as TGTGCCAGCAGCTCCCTCGGGACTAGCACAGATACGCAGTATTTT. V usage is TRBV2 and J usage is TRBJ2-3; tentative D call: TRBD2 (6 bases). This CDR3 comprises 15 residues. V was trimmed by 6 bases and J by 0 bases, leaving 13 bases between them. Per the germline V gene, CDR1 is SNHLY and CDR2 is FYNNEI. Filled out from reference TRBV2 and TRBJ2-3, the complete variable domain reads EPEVTQTPSHQVTQMGQEVILRCVPISNHLYFYWYRQILGQKVEFLVSFYNNEISEKSEIFDDQFSVERPDGSNFTLKIRSTKLEDSAMYFCASSSLGTSTDTQYFGPGTRLTVL.

This sequence joins TRBV6-1 and TRBJ1-2; TRBD1 might be the D (6 bases). CDR3 size: 15 residues. V was shortened by 0 bases and J by 7 bases, with 15 bases between the two germline ends. Germline V CDR1 and CDR2: MNHNS, SASEGT. The CDR3 nucleotides read TGTGCCAGCAGTGAAGCGGACGGGGTACAGGGTGGCTACACCTTC. This sequence encodes CASSEADGVQGGYTF.

J is TRBJ2-7 and V is TRBV7-9, with D possibly matching TRBD2 (5 bases). V dropped 5 bases and J dropped 1 base, with 9 bases sitting between them. CDR1 SEHNR and CDR2 FQNEAQ come from the germline V gene (reference sequence). The CDR3 length is 13 residues. CDR3 amino acids: CASSRPGSYEQYF. In nucleotides, the CDR3 is TGTGCCAGCAGCCGTCCGGGGTCCTACGAGCAGTACTTC.

This chain connects TRBV6-5 to TRBJ1-1; TRBD1 might be the D (5 bases). The germline CDR1 and CDR2 sequences are MNHEY and SVGAGI. V was trimmed by 6 bases and J by 5 bases, leaving 19 bases between them. The CDR3 loop spans 15 amino acids. CDR3 in amino acids: CASSRGAGVATEAFF. The CDR3, as DNA: TGTGCCAGCAGCCGCGGGGCGGGAGTGGCGACTGAAGCTTTCTTT.

Concerning this clone: Other DNA sequences from this sample encode an identical CDR3 as well. J is TRBJ1-1 and V is TRBV5-1; possible D gene TRBD1, 5 bases. Trimming pared 1 base from V and 1 base from J, leaving 5 bases between. CDR3 length: 13 amino acids. Germline lookup yields CDR1 SGHRS and CDR2 YFSETQ. As DNA, the CDR3 is TGCGCCAGCAGCTTGCAGGGGAACACTGAAGCTTTCTTT. This gives the protein CASSLQGNTEAFF.

This clone was observed once. The chain joins TRBV27 to TRBJ2-4; TRBD2 matches at 8 bases. Germline values: CDR1 MNHEY, CDR2 SMNVEV (reference sequence). This CDR3 spans 15 amino acids. The V segment lost 6 bases and the J segment 8 bases; nucleotides outside the gene matches: 12. As DNA, the CDR3 is TGTGCCAGCAGGCCGCCGGCCAGCGGGGGTCACATTCAGTACTTC. Translation gives CASRPPASGGHIQYF.

This chain links TRBV29-1 with TRBJ2-1; maybe TRBD1 (6 bases). CDR3 length equals 12 residues. Germline CDR1 SQVTM, CDR2 ANQGSEA. Trimming took 6 bases from V and 8 from J, leaving 14 bases between them. The CDR3 region is CSVFRGSDEQFF. The CDR3 nucleotides read TGCAGCGTCTTCAGGGGTTCAGATGAGCAGTTCTTC.

The rearrangement links TRBV3-1 (or the pseudogene TRBV3-2) to TRBJ1-1; 12 bases are shared with TRBD1. Germline CDR1 LGHDT, CDR2 YNNKEL (reference sequence). The trim removed 4 bases at V and 5 bases at J, leaving 2 bases unmatched. This CDR3 has 14 amino acids. Here the CDR3 reads CASSRGQGATEAFF. CDR3 sequence (DNA): TGTGCCAGCAGCCGGGGACAGGGGGCTACTGAAGCTTTCTTT.

The genes are TRBV6-5 and TRBJ2-3, with TRBD1 matching over 8 bases. Looked up from germline, CDR1 is MNHEY and CDR2 is SVGAGI. The CDR3 runs to 14 residues. J gave up 4 bases and V 5 bases, and 5 bases lay outside the gene matches. The DNA for the CDR3 is TGTGCCAGCAGTCTCGACAGGGGCGCAGATACGCAGTATTTT. It yields the protein CASSLDRGADTQYF.

On this clone: The same CDR3 also results from other DNA sequences found in this sample. V and J are TRBV5-4 and TRBJ2-5, with a tentative D call TRBD2 (5 bases). The CDR3 runs to 13 residues. Trimming pared 0 bases from V and 5 bases from J, leaving 8 bases between. Germline V gene data show CDR1 as SGHNT and CDR2 as YYREEE (reference sequence). The CDR3 bases are TGTGCCAGCAGCTTGGCCAGCGGCGAGACCCAGTACTTC. This codes for CASSLASGETQYF.